One and the same sample provided the 11 T cell receptor beta chains below, sequenced in a study of blood T cell repertoires in COVID-19. The table came from immunoSEQ multiplex PCR; TCRdb's copy has only in-frame clones and leaves some out. This repertoire shows approximately 220,000 clones, roughly four fifths found once; its top ten account for 3.5% to 4%. Sequencing was performed on PBMCs or T cells enriched from blood (not recorded which). The origin of the receptors is a woman between 40 and 55 years old who had been exposed to COVID-19.

This clone has just one count. This sequence joins TRBV7-9 and TRBJ2-7; D possibly corresponds to TRBD2 (6 bases). CDR1 and CDR2 (germline): SEHNR, FQNEAQ (reference sequence). The V and J ends lost 5 bases and 7 bases respectively, with 18 bases between them. CDR3 size: 14 residues. Here the CDR3 DNA reads TGTGCCAGCAGCCTCGGTCCCCATGGGGGGGAGCAGTACTTC. It is translated as CASSLGPHGGEQYF.

The chain joins TRBV28 to TRBJ1-2; a possible D gene is TRBD1 (6 bases). In germline, CDR1 is MDHEN, CDR2 SYDVKM. This CDR3 contains 14 residues. V lost 6 bases and J 8 bases, leaving 19 bases between the germline ends. The CDR3 is CASSPTGQSEGYTF. DNA of the CDR3: TGTGCCAGCAGCCCGACCGGACAGTCGGAGGGCTACACCTTC.

The chain combines TRBV19 with TRBJ1-1; weak D call: TRBD1 (5 bases). Germline CDR1 and CDR2: LNHDA and SQIVND (reference sequence). Between the trimmed V and J ends, which lost 2 bases and 4 bases, there was a span of 11 bases. The CDR3 consists of 14 residues. CDR3 nucleotides: TGTGCCAGTAGTATATGGCAGGGCGCCACTGAAGCTTTCTTT. Its protein is CASSIWQGATEAFF. Complete variable domain (other parts from reference TRBV19 and TRBJ1-1): DGGITQSPKYLFRKEGQNVTLSCEQNLNHDAMYWYRQDPGQGLRLIYYSQIVNDFQKGDIAEGYSVSREKKESFPLTVTSAQKNPTAFYLCASSIWQGATEAFFGQGTRLTVV.

The V and J genes are TRBV3-1 (or the pseudogene TRBV3-2) and TRBJ2-1, with 8 positions matching TRBD1. Looked up from germline, CDR1 is LGHDT and CDR2 is YNNKEL (reference sequence). The J segment lost 2 bases and the V segment lost 2 bases, leaving 5 bases of the junction unmatched. The CDR3 runs 16 residues. CDR3 DNA sequence: TGTGCCAGCAGCCAAAGGACAGGGAACCCCTACAATGAGCAGTTCTTC. Its translation: CASSQRTGNPYNEQFF.

The J gene is TRBJ2-6, the V gene TRBV9; D gene unclear. V lost 0 bases and J lost 0, with 13 bases in between. The CDR3 spans 18 residues. Germline CDR1 is SGDLS and CDR2 is YYNGEE. In nucleotides, the CDR3 is TGTGCCAGCAGCGTAGAGGAACAGAGATTCTCTGGGGCCAACGTCCTGACTTTC. Translated: CASSVEEQRFSGANVLTF.

The sample holds one count of this clone. The chain links TRBV12-5 to TRBJ2-4, with D maybe TRBD2 (5 bases). The V and J ends lost 2 bases and 7 bases respectively, with 21 bases between them. CDR1 and CDR2 from the germline V gene are LGHNT and FRNRAP. The CDR3 spans 17 residues. CDR3 region: CASGLRRPNEVDNIQYF. The CDR3 DNA reads as TGTGCTAGTGGTTTGAGGAGGCCAAACGAGGTGGATAACATTCAGTACTTC.

This clone showed up many times. The genes are TRBV6-5 and TRBJ2-3; weak D call: TRBD1 (6 bases). The V gene's germline CDR1 is MNHEY and CDR2 SVGAGI. This CDR3 region has 16 residues. The ends were cut back, 0 bases at V and 1 base at J, with 11 bases in the middle. Here the CDR3 reads CASSYSGAYGTDTQYF. The CDR3 DNA sequence: TGTGCCAGCAGTTACTCGGGGGCCTACGGCACAGATACGCAGTATTTT.

This clone was counted a few times. CDR3 residues: CASSALGTRETQYF. The CDR3 DNA is TGTGCCAGCAGCGCTCTAGGAACGAGAGAGACCCAGTACTTC. The J gene is TRBJ2-5, the V gene TRBV9; D remains unclear. The CDR3 runs to 14 residues. CDR1 is SGDLS, CDR2 YYNGEE, per germline. V lost 3 bases, J lost 4 bases, and 13 bases lay in between.

The rearrangement links TRBV5-6 to TRBJ2-1, with D unresolved. V lost 3 bases and J 0 bases, leaving 7 bases between the germline ends. The CDR3 covers 14 residues. CDR1 is SGHDT and CDR2 is YYEEEE in the germline V gene. CDR3 residues: CASSSYSSYNEQFF. In DNA, the CDR3 is TGTGCCAGCAGCTCCTACAGCTCCTACAATGAGCAGTTCTTC.

The chain has TRBV10-1 and TRBJ1-1, with no clear D. Trimming left V 7 bases short and J 1 base short, with 13 bases between. There are 14 residues in the CDR3. Germline CDR1 is WNHNN and CDR2 is SYGVQD (reference sequence). CDR3 nucleotides: TGCGCCAGCATAGGGAGAAGTCCGAACACTGAAGCTTTCTTT. This codes for CASIGRSPNTEAFF.

This chain connects TRBV12-3 or TRBV12-4 to TRBJ2-5; no clear D. This CDR3 is 11 amino acids long. The germline V and J ends were trimmed by 4 bases and 2 bases, with 2 bases remaining between them. The CDR3 DNA reads as TGTGCCAGCAGTTCACAAGAGACCCAGTACTTC. This translates into CASSSQETQYF.